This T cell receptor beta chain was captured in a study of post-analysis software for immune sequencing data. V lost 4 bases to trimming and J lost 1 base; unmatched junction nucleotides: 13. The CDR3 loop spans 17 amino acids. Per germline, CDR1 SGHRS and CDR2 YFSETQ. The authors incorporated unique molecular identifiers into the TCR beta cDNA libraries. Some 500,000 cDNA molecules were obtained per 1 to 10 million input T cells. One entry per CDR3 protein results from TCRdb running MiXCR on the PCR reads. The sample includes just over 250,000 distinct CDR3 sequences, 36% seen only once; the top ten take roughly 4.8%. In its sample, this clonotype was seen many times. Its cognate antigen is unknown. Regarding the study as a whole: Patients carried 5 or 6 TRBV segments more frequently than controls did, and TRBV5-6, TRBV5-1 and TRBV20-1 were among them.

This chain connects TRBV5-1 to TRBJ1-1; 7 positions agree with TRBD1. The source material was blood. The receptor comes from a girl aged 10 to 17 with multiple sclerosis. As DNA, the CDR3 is TGCGCCAGCAGCCGGCGGGCCTTTGACAGGGCGAACACTGAAGCTTTCTTT. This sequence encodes CASSRRAFDRANTEAFF.